This T cell receptor beta chain derives from a study of cytomegalovirus exposure and HLA in healthy donors. A multiplex PCR was run with 60 Vbeta primers and 13 Jbeta primers. Repertoires were generated with immunoSEQ multiplex PCR, while TCRdb's copy carries only in-frame clones and drops some. The repertoire has approximately 160,000 clones, about 76% of them found once; the top ten carry 7% to 9%. The V segment lost 5 bases and the J segment 4 bases; nucleotides outside the gene matches: 10. Germline values: CDR1 MDHEN, CDR2 SYDVKM. The CDR3 contains 15 residues. Findings of the study overall: TCR beta V- and J-gene trimming, according to a later analysis, was linked to a missense DCLRE1C variant. Researchers catalogued over 150 TCR beta chains as cytomegalovirus-associated. Earlier results showed most TCR beta V segments being productive about 90% or about 30% of the time. Most observed TCR sequences were rare, whereas some public TCRs were detected in many donors.

For this clone: The antigen remains unidentified.

The clonotype comes from a male donor in good health and CMV-seropositive. What was sequenced was PBMCs. The chain uses TRBV28 and TRBJ1-1; 7 positions match TRBD1. The CDR3 DNA reads TGTGCCAGCAGTCCCCCCCAGGGGGTTGTCACTGAAGCTTTCTTT. It encodes CASSPPQGVVTEAFF.